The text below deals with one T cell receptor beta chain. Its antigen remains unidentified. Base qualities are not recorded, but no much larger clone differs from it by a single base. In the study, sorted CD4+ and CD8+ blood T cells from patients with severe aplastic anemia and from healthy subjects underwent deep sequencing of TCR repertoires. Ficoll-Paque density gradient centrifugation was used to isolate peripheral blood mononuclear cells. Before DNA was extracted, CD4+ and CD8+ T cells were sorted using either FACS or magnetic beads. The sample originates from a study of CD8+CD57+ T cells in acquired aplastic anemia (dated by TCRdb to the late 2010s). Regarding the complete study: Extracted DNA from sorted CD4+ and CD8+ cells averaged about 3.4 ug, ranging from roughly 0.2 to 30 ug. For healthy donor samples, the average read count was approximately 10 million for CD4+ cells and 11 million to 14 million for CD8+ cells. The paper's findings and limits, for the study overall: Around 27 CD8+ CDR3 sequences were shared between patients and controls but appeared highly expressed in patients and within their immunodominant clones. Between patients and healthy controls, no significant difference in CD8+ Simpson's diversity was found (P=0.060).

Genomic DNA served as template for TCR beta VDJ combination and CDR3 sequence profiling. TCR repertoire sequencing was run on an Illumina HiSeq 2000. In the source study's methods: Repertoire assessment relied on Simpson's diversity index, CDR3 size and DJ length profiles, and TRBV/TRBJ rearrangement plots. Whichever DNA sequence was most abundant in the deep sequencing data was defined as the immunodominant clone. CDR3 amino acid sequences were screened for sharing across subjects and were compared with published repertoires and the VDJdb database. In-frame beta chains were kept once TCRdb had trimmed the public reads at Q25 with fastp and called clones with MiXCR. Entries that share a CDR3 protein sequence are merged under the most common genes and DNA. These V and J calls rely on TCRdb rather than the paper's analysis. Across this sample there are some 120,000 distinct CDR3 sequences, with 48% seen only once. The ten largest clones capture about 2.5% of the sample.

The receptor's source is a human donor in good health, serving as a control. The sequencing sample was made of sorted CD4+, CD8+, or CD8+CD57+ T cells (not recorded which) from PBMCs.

The CDR3 protein: CASSVDQGETQYF. The DNA sequence is given as TGTGCCAGCAGCGTAGACCAGGGGGAGACCCAGTACTTC. The sequence joins TRBV9 to TRBJ2-5, with TRBD1 perhaps the D gene, on 6 matching bases. The germline V gene gives CDR1 as SGDLS and CDR2 as YYNGEE. The CDR3, from cysteine to phenylalanine, totals 13 residues. Solely the CDR3 DNA is kept, with 39 bases framed from the first base. Trimming costs V 0 bases and J 5 bases, and their ends lie 8 bases apart.